Presented here are 6 T cell receptor beta chains from one specimen sequenced in a study of CD8 T cells in ankylosing spondylitis. Study results and caveats: Characteristic of ankylosing spondylitis blood, it appeared, was a TCR beta motif comprising roughly 8 highly homologous variants.

Their antigen targets remain unknown. TCRdb redid the calling of the 5' RACE reads with MiXCR, one entry per CDR3 protein. The sample includes fewer than 550,000 distinct CDR3 sequences, about 5.4% of them seen just once. Sequenced input: blood, either unsorted or a sorted T cell fraction (not recorded which). The receptor set was obtained from a male donor with ankylosing spondylitis.

The sample holds a few counts of this clonotype. This chain connects TRBV6-5 to TRBJ2-4; no definite D call. Germline V gene lookup returns CDR1 MNHEY and CDR2 SVGAGI. Trimming shortened V by 0 bases and J by 6 bases, and 6 bases separated the two germline ends. CDR3 length: 13 amino acids. The CDR3 is CASSYSKGNIQYF. DNA of the CDR3: TGTGCCAGCAGTTACTCGAAGGGAAACATTCAGTACTTC.

The table lists this clonotype with a few counts. The chain uses TRBV7-9 and TRBJ2-1; TRBD2 agrees at 12 bases. The germline V gene has CDR1 SEHNR and CDR2 FQNEAQ (reference sequence). The CDR3 covers 16 residues. V trimming: 5 bases; J trimming: 7 bases; junction bases outside the gene matches: 9. CDR3 nucleotides: TGTGCCAGCAGCCAATCAGGACTAGCGGGACTTAATGAGCAGTTCTTC. Its protein product is CASSQSGLAGLNEQFF.

This clonotype was recorded at least ten times. The chain joins TRBV12-3 or TRBV12-4 to TRBJ1-1; 8 nucleotides line up with TRBD1. Trimming at V came to 7 bases and at J to 2 bases, leaving 12 bases not matched to a gene. The CDR3 extends over 16 amino acids. The CDR3: CASTPRTGRVNTEAFF. CDR3 bases: TGTGCCAGCACCCCGAGGACAGGGAGGGTTAACACTGAAGCTTTCTTT.

This clonotype was seen ten or more times. The V call is TRBV20-1, the J call TRBJ1-2; the D gene is possibly TRBD1 (5 bases). Trimming removed 4 bases from V and 4 bases from J, with 16 bases in between. This CDR3 is 14 amino acids long. Germline V lookup: CDR1 DFQATT, CDR2 SNEGSKA (reference sequence). CDR3 sequence reads: CSATNRNPLYGYTF. CDR3 DNA: TGCAGTGCTACCAACAGGAACCCTCTCTATGGCTACACCTTC.

This clonotype occurred many times. The genes are TRBV6-2 or TRBV6-3 and TRBJ2-2; D uncertain. The CDR3 is made up of 13 amino acids. Germline-derived CDR1 and CDR2 are MNHEY and SVGEGT. Between the trimmed V and J ends, which lost 4 bases and 4 bases, there was a span of 7 bases. The CDR3 here is CASSSVGTGELFF. CDR3 DNA: TGTGCCAGCAGTTCCGTCGGCACCGGGGAGCTGTTTTTT.

In its sample, this clonotype was seen many times. This chain connects TRBV20-1 to TRBJ2-1; D gene uncertain. The germline CDR1 and CDR2 sequences are DFQATT and SNEGSKA (reference sequence). V was pared by 5 bases and J by 3 bases, with 14 bases between. The CDR3 length is 14 residues. This CDR3 is CSASTIRNYNEQFF. CDR3 coding DNA: TGCAGTGCTTCCACCATCCGGAACTACAATGAGCAGTTCTTC.